The rows below give T cell receptor beta chains drawn from one sample of a study of CD8 T cells in Susac syndrome. TCRdb redid the calling of the immunoSEQ multiplex PCR reads with MiXCR, one entry per CDR3 protein. The sample comprises about 200,000 distinct CDR3 sequences, over 75% of which are singletons, and approximately 0.086% rests with the top ten. Sequencing input: CD4+ T cells from PBMCs. The receptors come from a human donor with Susac syndrome. The CDR3 runs from the conserved cysteine through the conserved F or W. D genes are given only for firm matches. Clone sizes are given selectively: once, few, many, or a class where the clone is expanded.

len,v_gene,j_gene,abundance,d_gene,CDR3aa,CDR3nt
15,TRBV12-3/TRBV12-4,TRBJ2-1,.,TRBD2,CASSRTPTSSNEQFF,TGTGCCAGCAGTAGAACCCCGACTAGCTCCAATGAGCAGTTCTTC
14,TRBV6-1,TRBJ1-4,.,.,CASSLSSTNEKLFF,TGTGCCAGCAGTTTGTCTTCAACTAATGAAAAACTGTTTTTT
17,TRBV6-2/TRBV6-3,TRBJ1-1,.,.,CASHTTRQRRENTEAFF,TGTGCCAGCCACACCACGCGTCAACGCCGGGAGAACACTGAAGCTTTCTTT
15,TRBV12-3/TRBV12-4,TRBJ1-6,.,TRBD1,CASSRRDSYNSPLHF,TGTGCCAGCAGTAGGCGGGACAGTTACAATTCACCCCTCCACTTT
13,TRBV6-5,TRBJ1-1,.,.,CASRTGTNTEAFF,TGTGCCAGCAGGACAGGCACGAACACTGAAGCTTTCTTT
13,TRBV2,TRBJ1-2,once,.,CASSDSGISGYTF,TGTGCCAGCAGTGATTCGGGGATCTCGGGCTACACCTTC
13,TRBV7-9,TRBJ1-1,.,TRBD1,CASEGQEVTEAFF,TGTGCCAGCGAGGGACAGGAGGTCACTGAAGCTTTCTTT
17,TRBV5-1,TRBJ2-6,.,.,CASSITSGTSGANVLTF,TGCGCCAGCAGCATAACATCAGGTACCTCTGGGGCCAACGTCCTGACTTTC
15,TRBV27,TRBJ2-6,.,.,CASSTYNSGANVLTF,TGTGCCAGCAGTACCTATAACTCTGGGGCCAACGTCCTGACTTTC
17,TRBV20-1,TRBJ2-2,.,TRBD2,CSATRTSGIANTGELFF,TGCAGTGCGACCCGGACTAGCGGAATAGCGAACACCGGGGAGCTGTTTTTT
13,TRBV19,TRBJ2-5,.,.,CASSRLTGQTQYF,TGTGCCAGTAGTAGACTAACTGGACAGACCCAGTACTTC
14,TRBV5-1,TRBJ1-6,.,.,CASGRADPGSPLHF,TGCGCCAGCGGGAGGGCCGACCCGGGCTCACCCCTCCACTTT
14,TRBV20-1,TRBJ2-1,once,TRBD1,CSARPKGQGDEQFF,TGCAGTGCTAGACCTAAAGGACAGGGGGATGAGCAGTTCTTC
16,TRBV7-6,TRBJ2-5,.,.,CASSLGWTAAGETQYF,TGTGCCAGCAGCTTAGGGTGGACAGCCGCAGGGGAGACCCAGTACTTC
16,TRBV20-1,TRBJ2-5,.,.,CSARDELRSAQGTQYF,TGCAGTGCTAGAGATGAGTTACGGAGCGCCCAAGGAACCCAGTACTTC
12,TRBV5-1,TRBJ2-3,.,TRBD1,CASGTGEDTQYF,TGCGCCAGTGGGACAGGGGAAGATACGCAGTATTTT
18,TRBV19,TRBJ2-4,.,.,CASSREIGTKIAKNIQYF,TGTGCCAGTAGTAGAGAAATCGGGACCAAAATAGCCAAAAACATTCAGTACTTC
14,TRBV3-1,TRBJ2-1,.,TRBD2,CASSQDGKWTREFF,TGTGCCAGCAGCCAAGACGGGAAATGGACTAGGGAGTTCTTC
17,TRBV13,TRBJ2-1,.,TRBD2,CASSLGGSGSSYNEQFF,TGTGCCAGCAGCTTAGGGGGAAGCGGGAGCTCCTACAATGAGCAGTTCTTC
16,TRBV11-2,TRBJ2-1,.,TRBD2,CASSLGGLAGVAEQFF,TGTGCCAGCAGCTTAGGAGGTCTAGCGGGAGTTGCTGAGCAGTTCTTC
15,TRBV18,TRBJ1-6,.,.,CASSPRRLHNSPLHF,TGTGCCAGCTCACCACGAAGACTTCATAATTCACCCCTCCACTTT
16,TRBV6-1,TRBJ2-1,once,TRBD2,CASSPLAGRTYNEQFF,TGTGCCAGCAGTCCCCTAGCGGGACGAACCTACAATGAGCAGTTCTTC
14,TRBV30,TRBJ1-5,.,TRBD1,CAWTGTGLNQPQHF,TGTGCCTGGACCGGGACAGGTCTGAATCAGCCCCAGCATTTT
13,TRBV5-1,TRBJ2-1,.,.,CASSTGLNNEQFF,TGCGCCAGCAGCACCGGACTCAACAATGAGCAGTTCTTC
14,TRBV30,TRBJ1-1,.,.,CAWSGRGERAEAFF,TGTGCCTGGAGTGGCCGAGGGGAGAGGGCTGAAGCTTTCTTT
14,TRBV20-1,TRBJ2-5,.,TRBD2,CSARQGLAIQTQYF,TGCAGTGCTAGGCAGGGACTAGCGATACAGACCCAGTACTTC
13,TRBV28,TRBJ2-7,.,TRBD2,CASRTSGIYEQYF,TGTGCCAGCAGGACTAGCGGGATCTACGAGCAGTACTTC
16,TRBV5-1,TRBJ2-5,.,TRBD2,CASSSLAGGLGETQYF,TGCGCCAGCAGCTCACTAGCGGGGGGGCTCGGAGAGACCCAGTACTTC
14,TRBV6-6,TRBJ2-7,.,TRBD2,CASIRTSGMGEQYF,TGTGCCAGCATCAGGACTAGCGGGATGGGGGAGCAGTACTTC
14,TRBV2,TRBJ1-5,once,.,CASSDSASNQPQHF,TGTGCCAGCAGTGATTCTGCTAGCAATCAGCCCCAGCATTTT
14,TRBV20-1,TRBJ2-5,.,TRBD2,CSASLAGGRETQYF,TGCAGTGCCAGCCTAGCGGGGGGGCGTGAGACCCAGTACTTC
13,TRBV20-1,TRBJ1-2,.,.,CSTTQGGTYGYTF,TGCAGTACGACCCAGGGAGGTACCTATGGCTACACCTTC
18,TRBV5-1,TRBJ2-7,few,TRBD2,CASSRGTSGGASRPEQYF,TGCGCCAGCAGCCGGGGGACTAGCGGGGGCGCCAGCCGCCCGGAGCAGTACTTC
14,TRBV10-3,TRBJ2-2,once,.,CAISGTVDTGELFF,TGTGCCATCAGTGGGACAGTGGACACCGGGGAGCTGTTTTTT
12,TRBV2,TRBJ2-5,.,.,CASSAVKETQYF,TGTGCCAGCAGTGCCGTAAAAGAGACCCAGTACTTC
16,TRBV5-4,TRBJ2-2,.,TRBD1,CASSLAGTVNTGELFF,TGTGCCAGCAGCTTGGCCGGGACAGTTAACACCGGGGAGCTGTTTTTT
14,TRBV3-1,TRBJ2-5,.,.,CASSQNGGMETQYF,TGTGCCAGCAGCCAAAACGGGGGTATGGAGACCCAGTACTTC
14,TRBV3-1,TRBJ2-7,.,TRBD1,CASSQGTGVREQYF,TGTGCCAGCAGCCAGGGGACAGGGGTGCGCGAGCAGTACTTC
12,TRBV19,TRBJ1-1,.,.,CASRGKNTEAFF,TGTGCCAGTAGGGGAAAGAACACTGAAGCTTTCTTT
18,TRBV9,TRBJ2-5,.,.,CASSVAHGRGGGGETQYF,TGTGCCAGCAGCGTAGCTCACGGTCGAGGGGGGGGCGGTGAGACCCAGTACTTC
13,TRBV2,TRBJ2-1,.,.,CASSYGLANEQFF,TGTGCCAGCAGTTACGGACTGGCCAATGAGCAGTTCTTC
18,TRBV5-1,TRBJ2-4,.,TRBD1,CASSQGADRGLAKNIQYF,TGCGCCAGCAGCCAGGGGGCCGACAGGGGGCTAGCCAAAAACATTCAGTACTTC
14,TRBV2,TRBJ1-6,once,TRBD1,CASSGDRESSPLHF,TGTGCCAGCAGTGGAGACAGGGAATCTTCACCCCTCCACTTT
14,TRBV19,TRBJ2-5,.,.,CASSLDRHAETQYF,TGTGCCAGTAGCCTCGACAGACACGCCGAGACCCAGTACTTC
18,TRBV29-1,TRBJ2-1,.,TRBD2,CSGGRVSAGGPSYNGQFF,TGCAGCGGGGGCAGGGTCTCAGCGGGGGGACCCTCCTACAATGGGCAGTTCTTC